Listed here are 21 T cell receptor beta chains from one sample, sequenced in a study. Libraries were prepared by immunoSEQ multiplex PCR; TCRdb keeps only in-frame clonotypes and omits some of them. The profile covers 40,000 to 55,000 clones, with just over 90% appearing a single time and about 10% taken by the ten largest. The specimen sequenced was PBMCs. These receptors were obtained from a man in his forties with rheumatoid arthritis.

J is TRBJ2-2 and V is TRBV24-1, with 7 bases that match TRBD1. V gave up 2 bases and J gave up 8 bases; unmatched junction bases: 7. Germline-derived CDR1 and CDR2 are KGHDR and SFDVKD. The CDR3 loop spans 15 amino acids. The CDR3 bases are TGTGCCACCAGTGATTACGGAACAGGGGCTGGGGAGCTGTTTTTT. It yields the protein CATSDYGTGAGELFF.

CDR3 region: CASTQLVGYNEQFF. For the CDR3, the DNA is TGCGCCAGCACCCAGCTAGTAGGCTACAATGAGCAGTTCTTC. The rearrangement joins TRBV5-1 to TRBJ2-1, with D unclear. Looked up from germline, CDR1 is SGHRS and CDR2 is YFSETQ. CDR3 length: 14 residues. The germline V and J ends were trimmed by 6 bases and 3 bases, with 13 bases remaining between them.

V usage is TRBV7-9 and J usage is TRBJ2-7; 8 positions agree with TRBD1. Losses at the gene ends were 6 bases for V and 5 bases for J; bases not matched to a gene: 12. Per the germline V gene, CDR1 is SEHNR and CDR2 is FQNEAQ (reference sequence). There are 15 residues in the CDR3. The CDR3 region is CASSSSDRGADEQYF. CDR3 bases: TGTGCCAGCAGTTCCTCAGACAGGGGAGCGGACGAGCAGTACTTC.

The rearrangement links TRBV18 to TRBJ1-5; possible D gene TRBD1, 5 bases. This CDR3 contains 14 residues. Trimming removed 2 bases from V and 1 base from J, with 6 bases in between. CDR1 and CDR2 (germline): KGHSH, LQKENI. This CDR3 is CASSPGASNQPQHF. The CDR3 bases are TGTGCCAGCTCACCAGGGGCGAGCAATCAGCCCCAGCATTTT.

The CDR3 sequence: CASSFRSVYHKLSSYEQYF. CDR3 nucleotide sequence: TGTGCCAGCAGTTTCCGCTCAGTATACCACAAGTTAAGCTCCTACGAGCAGTACTTC. The genes are TRBV27 and TRBJ2-7; D call uncertain. Germline lookup yields CDR1 MNHEY and CDR2 SMNVEV (reference sequence). Trimming cost V 3 bases and J 0 bases, with 24 bases left between them. There are 19 residues in the CDR3.

CDR3 sequence (DNA): TGTGCCACCAGTGATTCCCCTGACGGCGGCTACACCTTC. Translated: CATSDSPDGGYTF. The V gene is TRBV24-1, the J gene TRBJ1-2; no clear D. CDR3 size: 13 residues. Germline CDR1 reads KGHDR; CDR2 reads SFDVKD. V was cut by 2 bases and J by 8 bases, with 11 bases left in between.

V is TRBV5-6 and J is TRBJ1-2; D uncertain. The CDR3 runs 15 residues. Germline V lookup: CDR1 SGHDT, CDR2 YYEEEE. The V and J ends lost 4 bases and 5 bases respectively, with 18 bases between them. CDR3 DNA: TGTGCCAGCAGCGAAAGGTGGCGGATGCGATATGGCTACACCTTC. It yields the protein CASSERWRMRYGYTF.

A single count supports this clone. The V and J genes are TRBV9 and TRBJ1-5, with D unclear. V was pared by 0 bases and J by 5 bases, with 9 bases between. The CDR3 is 14 residues long. The V gene's germline CDR1 is SGDLS and CDR2 YYNGEE. The CDR3 DNA follows: TGTGCCAGCAGCGTAGGGAGTAGGGATCAGCCCCAGCATTTT. Amino acids: CASSVGSRDQPQHF.

This chain links TRBV27 with TRBJ1-5; perhaps TRBD1 as D (6 bases). V was cut by 6 bases and J by 4 bases, with 10 bases left in between. Germline V lookup: CDR1 MNHEY, CDR2 SMNVEV (reference sequence). The CDR3 totals 13 residues. In DNA form, the CDR3 reads TGTGCCAGCAGAAACAGGGAAAATCAGCCCCAGCATTTT. The encoded protein is CASRNRENQPQHF.

This rearrangement joins TRBV5-6 to TRBJ1-2; no firm D call. V was clipped by 0 bases and J by 4 bases, with 1 base between them. CDR1 is SGHDT and CDR2 is YYEEEE in the germline V gene. The CDR3 contains 11 residues. This CDR3 is CASSLGYGYTF. The CDR3 DNA reads TGTGCCAGCAGCTTGGGCTATGGCTACACCTTC.

The chain recombines TRBV2 with TRBJ2-1, with 11 bases that match TRBD2. CDR1 is SNHLY and CDR2 is FYNNEI in the germline V gene. With V trimmed by 9 bases and J by 7 bases, 23 bases remained unmatched. The CDR3 sequence is 19 residues long. The CDR3 loop is CAREIQLAGVPTFKNEQFF. The CDR3 nucleotides are TGTGCCAGAGAGATTCAACTAGCGGGAGTCCCCACCTTTAAAAATGAGCAGTTCTTC.

The genes are TRBV11-1 and TRBJ2-7; D remains ambiguous. The CDR3 is made up of 14 amino acids. CDR1 is SGHAT, CDR2 FQDESV, per germline (reference sequence). V was pared by 5 bases and J by 0 bases, with 11 bases between. The CDR3, as DNA: TGTGCCAGCAGCGGTAGTGGGCTCTCCTACGAGCAGTACTTC. Translation: CASSGSGLSYEQYF.

CDR3 in amino acids: CAWSHDGYQPQHF. The DNA of the CDR3 is TGTGCCTGGAGTCACGACGGCTATCAGCCCCAGCATTTT. The rearrangement links TRBV30 to TRBJ1-5, with D uncertain. With 2 bases removed from V and 5 bases from J, the gap between germline ends came to 10 bases. The CDR3 extends over 13 amino acids. CDR1 GTSNPN and CDR2 SVGIG come from the germline V gene (reference sequence).

This clone was seen just once. This chain joins TRBV7-2 and TRBJ1-4; 9 positions match TRBD1. This CDR3 is 14 amino acids long. Germline lookup yields CDR1 SGHTA and CDR2 FQGNSA. V shed 4 bases and J 8 bases; nucleotides not matched to a gene: 5. CDR3 amino acids: CASSSRDRAEKLFF. CDR3 nucleotides: TGTGCCAGCAGCTCCCGGGACAGGGCCGAAAAACTGTTTTTT.

Here the CDR3 reads CASSPSPQGPEAGELFF. Written as DNA, the CDR3 is TGTGCCAGCTCACCATCCCCTCAAGGACCGGAGGCCGGGGAGCTGTTTTTT. The V gene is TRBV18, the J gene TRBJ2-2, with D possibly TRBD2 on 5 matching bases. Trimming removed 2 bases at V and 6 bases at J, with 19 bases between. CDR1 and CDR2 from the germline V gene are KGHSH and LQKENI. This CDR3 region has 17 residues.

V gene TRBV2 combines with J gene TRBJ1-5; TRBD1 matches at 7 bases. Looked up from germline, CDR1 is SNHLY and CDR2 is FYNNEI. V trimming: 3 bases; J trimming: 6 bases; junction bases outside the gene matches: 5. The CDR3 extends over 14 amino acids. This chain's CDR3 is CASSEGTVIQPQHF. In DNA form, the CDR3 reads TGTGCCAGCAGTGAGGGGACAGTTATTCAGCCCCAGCATTTT.

J is TRBJ2-3 and V is TRBV24-1; possibly TRBD1 or TRBD2 for D (5 bases each). This CDR3 is 16 amino acids long. Trimming removed 3 bases at V and 4 bases at J, with 16 bases between. The germline V gene encodes CDR1 KGHDR and CDR2 SFDVKD. CDR3 in DNA: TGTGCCACCAGTGATACGGGGCTTGGGTTGCCAGATACGCAGTATTTT. Protein sequence: CATSDTGLGLPDTQYF.

This sequence joins TRBV10-2 and TRBJ1-2; 8 bases are shared with TRBD1. This CDR3 has 15 residues. Germline values: CDR1 WSHSY, CDR2 SAAADI. Germline trimming cut 6 bases from V and 4 bases from J; bases unmatched to any gene: 10. The CDR3, as DNA: TGCGCCAGCAGACCCTCAGGGGGCTCTCGCTATGGCTACACCTTC. Amino acid sequence: CASRPSGGSRYGYTF.

The gene calls are TRBV3-1 (or the pseudogene TRBV3-2) and TRBJ2-7; no clear D. Trimming took off 3 bases at V and 7 bases at J, with 7 bases between the two ends. CDR1 is LGHDT and CDR2 is YNNKEL in the germline V gene (reference sequence). The CDR3 sequence is 11 residues long. CDR3 residues: CASSHSEEQYF. The CDR3 DNA reads as TGTGCCAGCAGCCATAGTGAGGAGCAGTACTTC.

J is TRBJ1-2 and V is TRBV19; D not resolved. V gave up 1 base and J gave up 6 bases, with 18 bases separating them. Germline lookup yields CDR1 LNHDA and CDR2 SQIVND (reference sequence). This CDR3 has 16 amino acids. The CDR3 here is CASSIGRHRSRNGYTF. DNA for the CDR3: TGTGCCAGTAGTATAGGTAGGCACCGCAGCCGGAATGGCTACACCTTC.

The V call is TRBV9, the J call TRBJ1-4; D may be TRBD1 (5 bases). V was trimmed by 0 bases and J by 1 base, leaving 7 bases between them. The CDR3 loop spans 15 amino acids. Germline lookup yields CDR1 SGDLS and CDR2 YYNGEE. CDR3 coding DNA: TGTGCCAGCAGCGTAGTGGGGGTAACTAATGAAAAACTGTTTTTT. Translated: CASSVVGVTNEKLFF.